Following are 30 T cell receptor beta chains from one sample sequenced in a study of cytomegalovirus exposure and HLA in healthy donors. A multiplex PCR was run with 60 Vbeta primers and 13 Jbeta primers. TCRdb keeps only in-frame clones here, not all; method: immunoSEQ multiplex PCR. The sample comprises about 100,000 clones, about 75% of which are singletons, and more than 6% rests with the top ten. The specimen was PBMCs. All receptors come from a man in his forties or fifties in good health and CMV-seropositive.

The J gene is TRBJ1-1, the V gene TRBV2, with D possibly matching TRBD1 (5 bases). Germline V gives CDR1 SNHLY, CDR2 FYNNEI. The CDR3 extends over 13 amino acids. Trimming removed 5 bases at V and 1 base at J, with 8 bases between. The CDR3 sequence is CASSRGQNTEAFF. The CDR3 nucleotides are TGTGCCAGCAGTCGTGGACAGAACACTGAAGCTTTCTTT. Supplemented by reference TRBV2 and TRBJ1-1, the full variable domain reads EPEVTQTPSHQVTQMGQEVILRCVPISNHLYFYWYRQILGQKVEFLVSFYNNEISEKSEIFDDQFSVERPDGSNFTLKIRSTKLEDSAMYFCASSRGQNTEAFFGQGTRLTVV.

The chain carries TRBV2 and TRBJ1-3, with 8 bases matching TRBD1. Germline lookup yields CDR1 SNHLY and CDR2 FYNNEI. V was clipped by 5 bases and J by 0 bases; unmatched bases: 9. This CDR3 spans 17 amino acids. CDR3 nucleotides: TGTGCCAGCAGTTGGACAGGGAGCTCGAGCTCTGGAAACACCATATATTTT. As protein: CASSWTGSSSSGNTIYF.

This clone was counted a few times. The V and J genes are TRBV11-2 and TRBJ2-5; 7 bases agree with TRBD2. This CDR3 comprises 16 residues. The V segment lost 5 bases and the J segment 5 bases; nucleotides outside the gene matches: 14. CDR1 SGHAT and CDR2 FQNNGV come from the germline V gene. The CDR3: CASSPFPRGSTETQYF. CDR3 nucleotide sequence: TGTGCCAGCAGCCCCTTCCCGCGGGGGAGTACGGAGACCCAGTACTTC.

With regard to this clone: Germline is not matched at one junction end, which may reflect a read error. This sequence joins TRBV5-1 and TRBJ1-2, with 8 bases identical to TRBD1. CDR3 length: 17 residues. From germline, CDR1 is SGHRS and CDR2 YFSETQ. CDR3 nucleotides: TGCGCCAGCAGATTGGGCCCGGGACAGGCGGCTGAGGGTGGCTACACCTTC. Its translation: CASRLGPGQAAEGGYTF.

The CDR3 bases are TGTGCCAGCAGCCCCCGGCAGGGTACCCTCTCTGGAAACACCATATATTTT. The encoded protein is CASSPRQGTLSGNTIYF. The chain recombines TRBV7-2 with TRBJ1-3; a possible D gene is TRBD1 (5 bases). CDR1 is SGHTA, CDR2 FQGNSA, per germline. The V and J ends lost 5 bases and 0 bases respectively, with 17 bases between them. The CDR3 is 17 residues long.

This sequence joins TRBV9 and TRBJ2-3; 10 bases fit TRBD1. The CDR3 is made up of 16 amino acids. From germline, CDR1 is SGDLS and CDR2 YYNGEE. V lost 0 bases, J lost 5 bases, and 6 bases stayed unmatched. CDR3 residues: CASSVGGTGVGDTQYF. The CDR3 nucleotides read TGTGCCAGCAGCGTAGGCGGGACAGGGGTAGGAGATACGCAGTATTTT.

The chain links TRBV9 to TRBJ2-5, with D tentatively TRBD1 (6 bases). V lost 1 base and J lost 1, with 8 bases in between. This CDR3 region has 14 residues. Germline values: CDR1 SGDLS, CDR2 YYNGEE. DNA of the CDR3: TGTGCCAGCAGCGTACAGGGGACCCAAGAGACCCAGTACTTC. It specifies CASSVQGTQETQYF. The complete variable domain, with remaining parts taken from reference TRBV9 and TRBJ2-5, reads DSGVTQTPKHLITATGQRVTLRCSPRSGDLSVYWYQQSLDQGLQFLIQYYNGEERAKGNILERFSAQQFPDLHSELNLSSLELGDSALYFCASSVQGTQETQYFGPGTRLLVL.

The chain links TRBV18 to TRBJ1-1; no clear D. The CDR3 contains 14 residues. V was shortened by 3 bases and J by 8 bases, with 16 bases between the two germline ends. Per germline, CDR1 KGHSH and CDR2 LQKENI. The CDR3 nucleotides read TGTGCCAGCTCACCGAGCCCACTAGTTAGGGAAGCTTTCTTT. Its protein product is CASSPSPLVREAFF.

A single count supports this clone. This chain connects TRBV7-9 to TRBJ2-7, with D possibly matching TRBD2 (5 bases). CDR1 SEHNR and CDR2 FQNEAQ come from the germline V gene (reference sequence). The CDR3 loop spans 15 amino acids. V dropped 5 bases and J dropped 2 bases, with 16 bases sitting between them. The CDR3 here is CASSLSGVITYEQYF. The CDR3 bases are TGTGCCAGCAGCCTCTCCGGGGTAATCACCTACGAGCAGTACTTC.

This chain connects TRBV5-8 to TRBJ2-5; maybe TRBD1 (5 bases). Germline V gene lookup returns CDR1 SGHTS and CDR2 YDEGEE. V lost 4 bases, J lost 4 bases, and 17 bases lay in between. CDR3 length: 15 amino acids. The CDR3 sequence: CASSVLDKFLETQYF. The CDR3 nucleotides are TGTGCCAGCAGCGTACTGGACAAATTTTTAGAGACCCAGTACTTC. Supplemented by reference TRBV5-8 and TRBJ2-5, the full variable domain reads EAGVTQSPTHLIKTRGQQATLRCSPISGHTSVYWYQQALGLGLQFLLWYDEGEERNRGNFPPRFSGRQFPNYSSELNVNALELEDSALYLCASSVLDKFLETQYFGPGTRLLVL.

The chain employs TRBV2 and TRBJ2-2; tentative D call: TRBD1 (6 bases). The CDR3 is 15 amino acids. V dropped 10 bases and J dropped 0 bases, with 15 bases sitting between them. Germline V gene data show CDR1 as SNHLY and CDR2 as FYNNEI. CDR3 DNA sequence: TGTGCCATCTCACAGGGTTCGGCGAACACCGGGGAGCTGTTTTTT. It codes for CAISQGSANTGELFF.

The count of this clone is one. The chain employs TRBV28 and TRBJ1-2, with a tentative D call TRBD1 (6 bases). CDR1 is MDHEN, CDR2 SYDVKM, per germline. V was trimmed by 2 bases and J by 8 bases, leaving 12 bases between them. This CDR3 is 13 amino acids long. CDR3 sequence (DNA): TGTGCCAGCAGTTTAGTCGGGGGGCTCGGCTACACCTTC. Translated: CASSLVGGLGYTF.

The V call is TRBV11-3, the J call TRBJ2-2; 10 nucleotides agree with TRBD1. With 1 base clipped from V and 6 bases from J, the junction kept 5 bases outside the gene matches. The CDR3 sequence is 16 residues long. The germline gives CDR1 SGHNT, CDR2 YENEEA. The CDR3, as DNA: TGTGCCAGCAGCTTAGGGACAGGGGGTTCGTCCGGGGAGCTGTTTTTT. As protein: CASSLGTGGSSGELFF.

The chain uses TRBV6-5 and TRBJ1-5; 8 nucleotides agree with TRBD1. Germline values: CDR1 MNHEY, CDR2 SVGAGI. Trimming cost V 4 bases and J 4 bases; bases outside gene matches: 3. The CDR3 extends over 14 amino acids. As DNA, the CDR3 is TGTGCCAGCAGTTCCAGGGGGCGTAATCAGCCCCAGCATTTT. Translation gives CASSSRGRNQPQHF.

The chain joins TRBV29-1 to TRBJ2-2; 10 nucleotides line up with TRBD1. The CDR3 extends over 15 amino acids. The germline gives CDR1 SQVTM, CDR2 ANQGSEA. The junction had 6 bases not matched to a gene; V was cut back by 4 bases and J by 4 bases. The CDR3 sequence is CSVGQGTGVTGELFF. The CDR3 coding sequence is TGCAGCGTTGGTCAAGGGACAGGGGTCACCGGGGAGCTGTTTTTT.

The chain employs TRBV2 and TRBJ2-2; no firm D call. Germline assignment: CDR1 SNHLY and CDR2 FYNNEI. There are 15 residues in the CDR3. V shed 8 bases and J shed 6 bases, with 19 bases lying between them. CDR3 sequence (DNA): TGTGCCAGCCACCGGGTGGTGACCTCGGCCGGGGAGCTGTTTTTT. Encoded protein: CASHRVVTSAGELFF. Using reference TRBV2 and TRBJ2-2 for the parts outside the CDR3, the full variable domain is EPEVTQTPSHQVTQMGQEVILRCVPISNHLYFYWYRQILGQKVEFLVSFYNNEISEKSEIFDDQFSVERPDGSNFTLKIRSTKLEDSAMYFCASHRVVTSAGELFFGEGSRLTVL.

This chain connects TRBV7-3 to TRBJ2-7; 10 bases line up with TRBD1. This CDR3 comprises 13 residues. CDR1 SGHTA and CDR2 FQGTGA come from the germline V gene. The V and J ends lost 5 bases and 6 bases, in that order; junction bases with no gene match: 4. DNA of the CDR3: TGTGCCAGCAGCAAGGGACAGGGGCTCGAGCAGTACTTC. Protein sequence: CASSKGQGLEQYF.

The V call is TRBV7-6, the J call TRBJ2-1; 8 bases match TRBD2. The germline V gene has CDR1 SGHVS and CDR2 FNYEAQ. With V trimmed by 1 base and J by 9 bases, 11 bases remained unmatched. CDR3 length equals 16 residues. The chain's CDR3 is CASSLGNSGNGGEQFF. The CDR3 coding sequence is TGTGCCAGCAGCTTAGGAAATAGCGGGAACGGGGGTGAGCAGTTCTTC.

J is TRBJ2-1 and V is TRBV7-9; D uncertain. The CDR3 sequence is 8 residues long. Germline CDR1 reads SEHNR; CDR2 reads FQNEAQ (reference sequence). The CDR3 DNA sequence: TGTATAGTCGATGAGCAGTTCTTC. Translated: CIVDEQFF.

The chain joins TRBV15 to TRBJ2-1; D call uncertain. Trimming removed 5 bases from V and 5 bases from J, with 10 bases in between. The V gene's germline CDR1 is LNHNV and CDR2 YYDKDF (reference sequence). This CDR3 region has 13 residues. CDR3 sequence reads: CATSGDNHNEQFF. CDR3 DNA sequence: TGTGCCACCAGCGGCGACAACCACAATGAGCAGTTCTTC.

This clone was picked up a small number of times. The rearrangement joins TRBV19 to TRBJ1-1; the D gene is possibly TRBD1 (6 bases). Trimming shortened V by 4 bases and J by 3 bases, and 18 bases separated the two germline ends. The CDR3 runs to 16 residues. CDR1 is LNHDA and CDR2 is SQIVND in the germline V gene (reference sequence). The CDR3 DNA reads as TGTGCCAGTAGTACACAGGGTGAGGGGCTTTACACTGAAGCTTTCTTT. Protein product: CASSTQGEGLYTEAFF. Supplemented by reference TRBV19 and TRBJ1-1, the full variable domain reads DGGITQSPKYLFRKEGQNVTLSCEQNLNHDAMYWYRQDPGQGLRLIYYSQIVNDFQKGDIAEGYSVSREKKESFPLTVTSAQKNPTAFYLCASSTQGEGLYTEAFFGQGTRLTVV.

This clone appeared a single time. CDR3 bases: TGTGCCAGCAGGGGGGCCCTTGAAGCTTTCTTT. Residues: CASRGALEAFF. The chain joins TRBV6-1 to TRBJ1-1; possibly TRBD1 for D (6 bases). The germline V and J ends were trimmed by 6 bases and 7 bases, with 9 bases remaining between them. This CDR3 comprises 11 residues. Germline V gives CDR1 MNHNS, CDR2 SASEGT.

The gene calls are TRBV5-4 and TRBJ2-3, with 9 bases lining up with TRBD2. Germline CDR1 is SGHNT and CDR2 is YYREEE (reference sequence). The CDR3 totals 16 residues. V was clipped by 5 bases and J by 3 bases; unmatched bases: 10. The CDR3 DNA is TGTGCCAGCAGTTTTCTAGCGGGAACTCGAACAGATACGCAGTATTTT. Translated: CASSFLAGTRTDTQYF. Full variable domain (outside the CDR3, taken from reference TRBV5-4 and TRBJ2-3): ETGVTQSPTHLIKTRGQQVTLRCSSQSGHNTVSWYQQALGQGPQFIFQYYREEENGRGNFPPRFSGLQFPNYSSELNVNALELDDSALYLCASSFLAGTRTDTQYFGPGTRLTVL.

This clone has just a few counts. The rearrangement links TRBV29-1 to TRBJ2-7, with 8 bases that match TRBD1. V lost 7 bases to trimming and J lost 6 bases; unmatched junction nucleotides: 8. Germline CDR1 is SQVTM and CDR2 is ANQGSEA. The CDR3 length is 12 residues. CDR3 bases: TGCAGCGGTGGACAGGGCAATGTCGAGCAGTACTTC. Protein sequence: CSGGQGNVEQYF.

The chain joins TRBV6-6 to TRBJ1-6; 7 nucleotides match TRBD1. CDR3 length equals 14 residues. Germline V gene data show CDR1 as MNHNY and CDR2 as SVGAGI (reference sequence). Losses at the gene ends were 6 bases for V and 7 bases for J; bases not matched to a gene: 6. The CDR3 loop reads CASSSGTVNSPLHF. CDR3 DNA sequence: TGTGCCAGCAGCTCTGGGACAGTGAATTCACCCCTCCACTTT.

The CDR3 reads CASSPQGDEQYF. The CDR3 DNA sequence: TGTGCCAGCAGCCCACAGGGTGACGAGCAGTACTTC. This chain uses TRBV7-6 with TRBJ2-7; TRBD1 is a possible D gene (6 bases). Per germline, CDR1 SGHVS and CDR2 FNYEAQ. This CDR3 comprises 12 residues. V was trimmed by 5 bases and J by 5 bases, leaving 10 bases between them.

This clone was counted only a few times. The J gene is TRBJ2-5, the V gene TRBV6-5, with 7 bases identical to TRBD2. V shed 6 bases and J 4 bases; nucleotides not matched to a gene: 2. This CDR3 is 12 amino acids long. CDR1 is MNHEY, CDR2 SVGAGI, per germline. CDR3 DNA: TGTGCCAGCAGCGGCGGGAGAGAGACCCAGTACTTC. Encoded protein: CASSGGRETQYF.

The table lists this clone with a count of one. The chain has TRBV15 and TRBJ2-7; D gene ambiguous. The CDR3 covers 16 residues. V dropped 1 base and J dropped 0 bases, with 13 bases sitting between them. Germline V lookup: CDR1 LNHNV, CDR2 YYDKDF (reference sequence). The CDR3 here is CATSRVAGLSSYEQYF. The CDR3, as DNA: TGTGCCACCAGCAGAGTTGCAGGTCTGAGCTCCTACGAGCAGTACTTC.

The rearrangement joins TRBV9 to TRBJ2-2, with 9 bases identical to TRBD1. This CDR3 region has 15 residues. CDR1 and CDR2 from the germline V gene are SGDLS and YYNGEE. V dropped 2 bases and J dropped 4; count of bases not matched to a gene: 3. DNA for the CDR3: TGTGCCAGCAGCGTTAGGGGACAGGGCACCGGGGAGCTGTTTTTT. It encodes CASSVRGQGTGELFF.

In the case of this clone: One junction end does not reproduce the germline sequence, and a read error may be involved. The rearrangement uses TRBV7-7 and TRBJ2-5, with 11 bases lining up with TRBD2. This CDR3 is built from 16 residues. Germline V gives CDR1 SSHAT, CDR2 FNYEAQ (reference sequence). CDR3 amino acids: CASSKGLAASIGEQYF. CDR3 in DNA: TGTGCTAGCAGCAAGGGACTAGCGGCATCGATAGGGGAGCAGTACTTC.